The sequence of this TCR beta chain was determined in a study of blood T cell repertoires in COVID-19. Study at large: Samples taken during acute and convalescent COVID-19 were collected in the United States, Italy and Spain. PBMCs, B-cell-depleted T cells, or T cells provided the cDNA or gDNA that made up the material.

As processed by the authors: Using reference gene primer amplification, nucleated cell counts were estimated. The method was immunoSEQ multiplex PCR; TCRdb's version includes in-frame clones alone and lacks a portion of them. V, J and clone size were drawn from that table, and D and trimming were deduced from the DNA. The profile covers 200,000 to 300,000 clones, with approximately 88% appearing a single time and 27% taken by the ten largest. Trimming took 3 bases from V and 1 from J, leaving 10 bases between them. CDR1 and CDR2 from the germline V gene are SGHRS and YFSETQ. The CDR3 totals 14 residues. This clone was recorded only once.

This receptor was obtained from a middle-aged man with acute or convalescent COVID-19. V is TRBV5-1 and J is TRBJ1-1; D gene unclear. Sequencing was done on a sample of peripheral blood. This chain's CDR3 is CASSSSNWNTEAFF. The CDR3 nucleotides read TGCGCCAGCAGCTCGAGTAATTGGAACACTGAAGCTTTCTTT. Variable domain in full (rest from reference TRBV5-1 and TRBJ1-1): KAGVTQTPRYLIKTRGQQVTLSCSPISGHRSVSWYQQTPGQGLQFLFEYFSETQRNKGNFPGRFSGRQFSNSRSEMNVSTLELGDSALYLCASSSSNWNTEAFFGQGTRLTVV.